These T cell receptor beta chains were read from a single sample in a study of blood T cell repertoires in COVID-19. Produced via immunoSEQ multiplex PCR; TCRdb's table is partial and in-frame only. Among 300,000 to 450,000 clones, more than 70% were seen once, and the ten largest hold roughly 2%. The sample consisted of PBMCs or T cells enriched from blood (not recorded which). All receptors come from a man aged 40-49 years in a cohort exposed to, infected with or recovered from COVID-19 (not recorded which). The conserved cysteine and the conserved F or W are not part of the CDR3 here.

V gene	J gene	CDR3 protein
TRBV3-1/TRBV3-2	TRBJ2-7	ASSQDFGGVTYEQY
TRBV6-5	TRBJ1-1	ASSYPGGGTEAF
TRBV11-2	TRBJ1-2	ASTGTLNYGYT
TRBV5-1	TRBJ1-3	ASSLESQGSGNTIY
TRBV3-1/TRBV3-2	TRBJ2-1	ASSQTRGSYNEQF
TRBV10-3	TRBJ1-4	AISEGTATNEKLF
TRBV5-6	TRBJ1-5	ASSQGRINQPQH
TRBV2	TRBJ1-5	ASSESLPIPQH
TRBV5-1	TRBJ2-7	ASSLRDEQY
TRBV25-1	TRBJ2-5	ASSALGQQETQY
TRBV29-1	TRBJ2-1	SGREGLFSYNEQF
TRBV27	TRBJ2-7	ASSWSGTGLLIYEQY
TRBV7-3	TRBJ2-3	ASSPGGRAQY
TRBV5-1	TRBJ1-1	ASKSGRIAPEAF
TRBV19	TRBJ1-2	ASSPRGSIYGYT
TRBV6-1	TRBJ1-5	ASSEFWANNQPQH
TRBV7-9	TRBJ1-1	ASSLLTVGAEAF
TRBV5-8	TRBJ1-3	ASSLGRVTGNTIY
TRBV19	TRBJ2-2	ASIPTGRTGELF
TRBV29-1	TRBJ2-3	SVGGVESPTDTQY